This is a list of T cell receptor beta chains from one sample in a study of shared clonotypes between healthy human individuals. Libraries were prepared by immunoSEQ multiplex PCR; TCRdb keeps only in-frame clonotypes and omits some of them. The sample has about 1.5 million clones, 95% to 99% seen once. Sequencing input: naive CD4+ T cells sorted from blood. The origin of the receptors is a man aged 25 to 40 in good health. CDR3s include the opening cysteine and the closing phenylalanine or tryptophan. D genes are given only for firm matches. Expanded clones get a size class; other rows say once, few or many, or leave the size out.

j_call clone_size v_call d_call cdr3_nt cdr3_aa
TRBJ1-4 once TRBV9 . TGTGCCAGCAGCGGGGGGAGTCACAATGAAAAACTGTTTTTT CASSGGSHNEKLFF
TRBJ2-7 . TRBV2 . TGTGCCAGCAGTGATTTAGTCCTTAGCTCCTACGAGCAGTACTTC CASSDLVLSSYEQYF
TRBJ2-1 . TRBV10-3 . TGTGCCATCTCCCTCGCCAATGAGCAGTTCTTC CAISLANEQFF
TRBJ2-1 . TRBV2 TRBD2 TGTGCCAGCACTGGACTAGCGGGCGGGGATGAGCAGTTCTTC CASTGLAGGDEQFF
TRBJ2-4 . TRBV5-4 . TGTGCCAGCAGCTCGATGTCCCTAGCCAAAAACATTCAGTACTTC CASSSMSLAKNIQYF
TRBJ2-7 . TRBV2 TRBD1 TGTGCCAGCGAGGGACAGGGGTTTGGCGAGCAGTACTTC CASEGQGFGEQYF
TRBJ2-1 once TRBV7-9 . TGTGCCAGCAGCTTATGGTGGGCCAAGGTTACTGAGCAGTTCTTC CASSLWWAKVTEQFF
TRBJ1-5 . TRBV7-9 TRBD1 TGTGCCAGCAGCCTGAAAACAGGGGGGGATAGCAATCAGCCCCAGCATTTT CASSLKTGGDSNQPQHF
TRBJ2-1 . TRBV5-1 . TGCGCCAGCAGCCCCGGGACTTACGAAGAGCAGTTCTTC CASSPGTYEEQFF
TRBJ2-7 . TRBV25-1 TRBD1 TGTGCCAGCAGTACCGGGGACAGGGCTATCAACGAGCAGTACTTC CASSTGDRAINEQYF
TRBJ2-1 . TRBV7-8 TRBD2 TGTGCCAGCAGCGCCCGACTAGCGGGAGGCCTCTTAAGCTCCTACAATGAGCAGTTCTTC CASSARLAGGLLSSYNEQFF
TRBJ1-5 once TRBV18 . TGTGCCAGCTCACCTAGTAGCTCGGGACGCCTCTTTAATCAGCCCCAGCATTTT CASSPSSSGRLFNQPQHF
TRBJ2-7 . TRBV15 . TGTGCCACCAGCAGAGATCGCCAGGGGATTGGCGAGCAGTACTTC CATSRDRQGIGEQYF
TRBJ2-2 . TRBV6-5 . TGTGCCAGCACCAAGTCGGGGGATCACGGGGAGCTGTTTTTT CASTKSGDHGELFF
TRBJ2-7 . TRBV9 . TGTGCCAGCAGCGTAGACGTGACCTCCTACGAGCAGTACTTC CASSVDVTSYEQYF
TRBJ2-7 . TRBV10-1 TRBD2 TGCGCCAGCAGTGAGAGCGGGAGGAGACACGAGCAGTACTTC CASSESGRRHEQYF
TRBJ2-1 . TRBV11-2 . TGTGCCAGCAGCTTCAGCTTAGGCAATGAGCAGTTCTTC CASSFSLGNEQFF
TRBJ2-7 . TRBV28 TRBD2 TGTGCCATCGCATCGGGGGGGCGCGAGCAGTACTTC CAIASGGREQYF
TRBJ1-1 . TRBV11-3 . TGTGCCAGCAGCCGGGACCCCAACACTGAAGCTTTCTTT CASSRDPNTEAFF
TRBJ2-7 . TRBV7-8 TRBD2 TGTGCCAGCAGCTCCTTTAGCGGGAGGGATGGCGAGCAGTACTTC CASSSFSGRDGEQYF
TRBJ2-7 . TRBV14 TRBD1 TGTGCCAGCAGCCAATTACAGGGGATAGGCTACGAGCAGTACTTC CASSQLQGIGYEQYF
TRBJ1-5 . TRBV10-3 TRBD1 TGTGCCACCGCTTTCGGGACAGGTATTTTAGCAAATCAGCCCCAGCATTTT CATAFGTGILANQPQHF
TRBJ1-2 . TRBV7-9 . TGTGCCAGCAGCTTAGTATCGGGGAACTATGGCTACACCTTC CASSLVSGNYGYTF
TRBJ2-5 once TRBV25-1 . TGTGCCAGCCAACAGGTCCTCCAAGAGACCCAGTACTTC CASQQVLQETQYF
TRBJ2-3 . TRBV6-4 TRBD2 TGTGCCAGCAGTGAGGGACTAGCGGGAAATACGCAGTATTTT CASSEGLAGNTQYF
TRBJ2-4 . TRBV5-1 TRBD2 TGCGCCAGCAGCTCGGGACTAGCGGGAGGGCGAGCCAAAAACATTCAGTACTTC CASSSGLAGGRAKNIQYF
TRBJ2-7 . TRBV9 . TGTGCCAGCAGCGTAGGGATGGACAGATTACTCTACGAGCAGTACTTC CASSVGMDRLLYEQYF
TRBJ2-1 . TRBV7-9 TRBD2 TGTGCCAGCAGCCCGGGGACTAGCGGCCGCCAAAACAATGAGCAGTTCTTC CASSPGTSGRQNNEQFF
TRBJ1-5 . TRBV2 . TGTGCCAGCAGTTCACAGTTGATAGGGCCCCAGCATTTT CASSSQLIGPQHF